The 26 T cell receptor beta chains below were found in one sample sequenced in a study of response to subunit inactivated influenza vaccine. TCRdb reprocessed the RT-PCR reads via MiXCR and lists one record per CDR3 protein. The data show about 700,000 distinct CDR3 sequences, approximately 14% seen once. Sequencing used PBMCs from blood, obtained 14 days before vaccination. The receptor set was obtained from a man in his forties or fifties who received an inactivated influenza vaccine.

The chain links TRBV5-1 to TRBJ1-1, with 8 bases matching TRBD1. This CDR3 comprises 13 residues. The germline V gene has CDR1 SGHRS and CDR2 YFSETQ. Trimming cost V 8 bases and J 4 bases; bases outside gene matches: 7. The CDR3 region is CASGQGGSTEAFF. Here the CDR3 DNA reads TGCGCCAGTGGACAGGGTGGTTCCACTGAAGCTTTCTTT.

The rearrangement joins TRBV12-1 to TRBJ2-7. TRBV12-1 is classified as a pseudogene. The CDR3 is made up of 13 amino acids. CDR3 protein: CASSLGQHCEQYF. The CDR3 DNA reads TGTGCCAGCAGCTTAGGGCAGCACTGCGAGCAGTACTTC.

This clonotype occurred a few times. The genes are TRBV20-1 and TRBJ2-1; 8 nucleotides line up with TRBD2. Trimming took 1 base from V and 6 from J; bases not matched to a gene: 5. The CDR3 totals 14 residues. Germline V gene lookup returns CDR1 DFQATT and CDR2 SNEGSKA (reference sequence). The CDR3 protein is CSARGTSLTNEQFF. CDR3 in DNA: TGCAGTGCTAGAGGGACTAGCTTAACCAATGAGCAGTTCTTC.

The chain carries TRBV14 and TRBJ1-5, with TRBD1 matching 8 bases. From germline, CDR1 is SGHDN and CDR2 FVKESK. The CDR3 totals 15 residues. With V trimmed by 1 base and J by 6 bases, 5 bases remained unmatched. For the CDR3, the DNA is TGTGCCAGCAGCCAAGGTCCAGGGGGCAGTCAGCCCCAGCATTTT. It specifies CASSQGPGGSQPQHF.

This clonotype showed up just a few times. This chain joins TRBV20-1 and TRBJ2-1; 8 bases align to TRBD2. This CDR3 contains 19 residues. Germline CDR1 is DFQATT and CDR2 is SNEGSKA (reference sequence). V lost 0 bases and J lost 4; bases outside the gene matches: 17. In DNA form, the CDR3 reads TGCAGTGCTAGAGATCCCGGTGGAGTTGCGGGAGGAAGTTACAATGAGCAGTTCTTC. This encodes CSARDPGGVAGGSYNEQFF.

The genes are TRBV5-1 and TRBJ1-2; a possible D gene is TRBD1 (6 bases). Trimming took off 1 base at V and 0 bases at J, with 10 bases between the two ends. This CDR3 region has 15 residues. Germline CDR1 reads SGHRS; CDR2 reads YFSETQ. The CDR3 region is CASSLYRDSNYGYTF. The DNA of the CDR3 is TGCGCCAGCAGCTTGTACAGGGACTCTAACTATGGCTACACCTTC.

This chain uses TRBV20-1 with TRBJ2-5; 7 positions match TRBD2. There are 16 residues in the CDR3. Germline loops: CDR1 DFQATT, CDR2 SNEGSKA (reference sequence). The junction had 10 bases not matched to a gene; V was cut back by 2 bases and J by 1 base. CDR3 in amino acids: CSARYQLAAVQETQYF. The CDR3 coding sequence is TGCAGTGCTAGATATCAGCTAGCGGCGGTCCAAGAGACCCAGTACTTC.

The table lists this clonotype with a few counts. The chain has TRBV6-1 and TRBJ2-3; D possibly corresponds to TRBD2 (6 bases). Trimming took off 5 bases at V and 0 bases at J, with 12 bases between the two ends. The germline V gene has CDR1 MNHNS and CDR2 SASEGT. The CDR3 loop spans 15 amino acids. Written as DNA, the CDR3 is TGTGCCAGCAGTCATAGCGGCATTAGCACAGATACGCAGTATTTT. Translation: CASSHSGISTDTQYF.

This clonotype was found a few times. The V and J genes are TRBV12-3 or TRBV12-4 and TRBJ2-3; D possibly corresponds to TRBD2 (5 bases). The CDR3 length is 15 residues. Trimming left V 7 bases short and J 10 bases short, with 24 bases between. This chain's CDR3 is CASTLGVRPIGSQYF. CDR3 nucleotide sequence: TGTGCCAGCACCCTCGGGGTACGGCCGATAGGATCGCAGTATTTT.

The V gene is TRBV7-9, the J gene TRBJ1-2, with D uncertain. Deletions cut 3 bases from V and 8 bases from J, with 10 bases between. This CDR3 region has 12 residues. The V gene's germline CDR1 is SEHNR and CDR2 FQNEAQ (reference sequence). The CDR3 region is CASSFSNGGYTF. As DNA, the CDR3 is TGTGCCAGCAGCTTCTCTAATGGGGGCTACACCTTC.

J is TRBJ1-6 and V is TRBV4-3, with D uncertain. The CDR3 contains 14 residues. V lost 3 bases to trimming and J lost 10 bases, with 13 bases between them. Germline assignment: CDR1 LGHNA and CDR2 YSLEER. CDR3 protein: CASSQDLQGSPLHF. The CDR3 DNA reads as TGCGCCAGCAGCCAGGATCTACAAGGCTCACCCCTCCACTTT.

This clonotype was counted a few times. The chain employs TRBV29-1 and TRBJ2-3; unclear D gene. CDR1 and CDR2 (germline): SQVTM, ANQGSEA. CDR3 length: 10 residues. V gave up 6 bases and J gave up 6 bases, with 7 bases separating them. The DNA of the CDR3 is TGCAGCGTCCTAGAGGATACGCAGTATTTT. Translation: CSVLEDTQYF.

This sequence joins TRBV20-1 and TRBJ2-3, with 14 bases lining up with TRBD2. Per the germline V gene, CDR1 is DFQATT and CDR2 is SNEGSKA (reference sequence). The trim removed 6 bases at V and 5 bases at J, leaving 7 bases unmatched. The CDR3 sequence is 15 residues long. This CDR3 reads CSAAGTSGSGDTQYF. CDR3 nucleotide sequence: TGCAGTGCCGCCGGGACTAGCGGGAGCGGAGATACGCAGTATTTT.

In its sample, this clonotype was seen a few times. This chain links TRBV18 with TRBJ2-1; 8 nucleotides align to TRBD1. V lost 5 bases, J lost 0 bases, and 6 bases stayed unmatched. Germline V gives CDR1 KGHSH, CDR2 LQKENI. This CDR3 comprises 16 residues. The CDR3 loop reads CASSSLQGGSYNEQFF. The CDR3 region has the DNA TGTGCCAGCTCATCCTTACAGGGGGGCTCCTACAATGAGCAGTTCTTC.

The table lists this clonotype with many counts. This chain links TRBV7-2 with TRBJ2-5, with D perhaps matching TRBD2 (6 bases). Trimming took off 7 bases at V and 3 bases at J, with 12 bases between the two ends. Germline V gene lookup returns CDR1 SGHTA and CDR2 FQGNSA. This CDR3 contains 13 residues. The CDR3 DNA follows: TGTGCCAGCACCCCCCGGGGGAAAGAGACCCAGTACTTC. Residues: CASTPRGKETQYF.

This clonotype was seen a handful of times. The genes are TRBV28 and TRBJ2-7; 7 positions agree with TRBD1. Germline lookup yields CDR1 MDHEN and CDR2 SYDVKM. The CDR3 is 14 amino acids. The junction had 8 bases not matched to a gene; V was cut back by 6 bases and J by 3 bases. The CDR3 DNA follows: TGTGCCAGCAGCTTGTGGGACAGAGGCTACGAGCAGTACTTC. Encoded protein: CASSLWDRGYEQYF. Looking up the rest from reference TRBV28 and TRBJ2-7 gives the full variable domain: DVKVTQSSRYLVKRTGEKVFLECVQDMDHENMFWYRQDPGLGLRLIYFSYDVKMKEKGDIPEGYSVSREKKERFSLILESASTNQTSMYLCASSLWDRGYEQYFGPGTRLTVT.

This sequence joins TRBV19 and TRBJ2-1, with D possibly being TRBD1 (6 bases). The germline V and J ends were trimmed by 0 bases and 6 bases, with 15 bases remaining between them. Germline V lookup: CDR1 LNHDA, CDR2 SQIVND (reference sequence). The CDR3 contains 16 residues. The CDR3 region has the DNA TGTGCCAGTAGTATAGATCTTACAGGGCTCAGCAATGAGCAGTTCTTC. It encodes CASSIDLTGLSNEQFF.

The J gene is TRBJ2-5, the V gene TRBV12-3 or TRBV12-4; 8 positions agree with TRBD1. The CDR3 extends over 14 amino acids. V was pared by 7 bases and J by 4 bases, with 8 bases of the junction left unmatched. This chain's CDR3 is CASNDDRGGETQYF. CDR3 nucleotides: TGTGCCAGCAATGACGACAGGGGTGGAGAGACCCAGTACTTC.

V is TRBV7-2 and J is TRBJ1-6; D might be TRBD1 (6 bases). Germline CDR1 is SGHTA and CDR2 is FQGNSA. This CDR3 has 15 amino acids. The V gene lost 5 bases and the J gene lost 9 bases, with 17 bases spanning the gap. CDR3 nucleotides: TGTGCCAGCAGCCTAACGCACAGGGATGGTTCACCCCTCCACTTT. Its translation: CASSLTHRDGSPLHF. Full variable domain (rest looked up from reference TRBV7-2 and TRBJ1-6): GAGVSQSPSNKVTEKGKDVELRCDPISGHTALYWYRQSLGQGLEFLIYFQGNSAPDKSGLPSDRFSAERTGGSVSTLTIQRTQQEDSAVYLCASSLTHRDGSPLHFGNGTRLTVT.

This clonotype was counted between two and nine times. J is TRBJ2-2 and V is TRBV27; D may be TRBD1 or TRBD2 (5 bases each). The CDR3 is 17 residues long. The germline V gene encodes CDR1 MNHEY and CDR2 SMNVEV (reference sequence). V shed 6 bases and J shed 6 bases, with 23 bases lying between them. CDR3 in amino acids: CASRSRIDPGAAGELFF. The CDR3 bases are TGTGCCAGCAGGTCACGTATCGACCCCGGGGCGGCCGGGGAGCTGTTTTTT.

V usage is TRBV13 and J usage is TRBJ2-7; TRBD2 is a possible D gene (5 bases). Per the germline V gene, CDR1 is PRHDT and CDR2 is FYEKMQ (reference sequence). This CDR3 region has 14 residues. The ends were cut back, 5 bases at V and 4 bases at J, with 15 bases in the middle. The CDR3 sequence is CASSTQLREYEQYF. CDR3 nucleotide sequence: TGTGCCAGCAGCACCCAATTAAGGGAGTACGAGCAGTACTTC.

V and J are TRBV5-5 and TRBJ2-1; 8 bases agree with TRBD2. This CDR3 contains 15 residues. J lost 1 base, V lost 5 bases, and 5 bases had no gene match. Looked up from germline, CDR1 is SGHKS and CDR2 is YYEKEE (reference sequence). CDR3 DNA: TGTGCCAGCAGAGTTCCGGGGGGGTCCTACAATGAGCAGTTCTTC. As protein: CASRVPGGSYNEQFF.

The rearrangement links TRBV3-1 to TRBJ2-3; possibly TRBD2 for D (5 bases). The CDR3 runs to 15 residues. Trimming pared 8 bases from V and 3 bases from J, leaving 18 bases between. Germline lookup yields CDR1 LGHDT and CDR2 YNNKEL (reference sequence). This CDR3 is CASSEGPRGTDTQYF. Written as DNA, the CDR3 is TGTGCCAGCTCCGAGGGCCCACGAGGGACAGATACGCAGTATTTT.

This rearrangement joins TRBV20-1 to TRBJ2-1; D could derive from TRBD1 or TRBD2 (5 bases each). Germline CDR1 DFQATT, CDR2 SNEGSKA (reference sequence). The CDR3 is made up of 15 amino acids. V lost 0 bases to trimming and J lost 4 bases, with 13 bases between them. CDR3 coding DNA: TGCAGTGCTAGAGATCCGGGACGACCATACAATGAGCAGTTCTTC. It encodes CSARDPGRPYNEQFF.

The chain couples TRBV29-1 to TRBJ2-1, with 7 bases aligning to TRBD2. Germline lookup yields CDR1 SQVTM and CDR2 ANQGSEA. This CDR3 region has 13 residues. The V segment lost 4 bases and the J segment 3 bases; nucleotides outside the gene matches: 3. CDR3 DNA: TGCAGCGTTGCAACTAGCGACTACAATGAGCAGTTCTTC. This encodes CSVATSDYNEQFF.

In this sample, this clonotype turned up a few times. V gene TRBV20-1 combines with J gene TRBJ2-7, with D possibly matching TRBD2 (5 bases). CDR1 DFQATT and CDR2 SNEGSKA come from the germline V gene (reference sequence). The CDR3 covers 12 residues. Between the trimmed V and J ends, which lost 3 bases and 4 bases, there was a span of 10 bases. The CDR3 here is CSASRGDYEQYF. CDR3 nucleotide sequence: TGCAGTGCTAGTCGGGGAGATTACGAGCAGTACTTC.